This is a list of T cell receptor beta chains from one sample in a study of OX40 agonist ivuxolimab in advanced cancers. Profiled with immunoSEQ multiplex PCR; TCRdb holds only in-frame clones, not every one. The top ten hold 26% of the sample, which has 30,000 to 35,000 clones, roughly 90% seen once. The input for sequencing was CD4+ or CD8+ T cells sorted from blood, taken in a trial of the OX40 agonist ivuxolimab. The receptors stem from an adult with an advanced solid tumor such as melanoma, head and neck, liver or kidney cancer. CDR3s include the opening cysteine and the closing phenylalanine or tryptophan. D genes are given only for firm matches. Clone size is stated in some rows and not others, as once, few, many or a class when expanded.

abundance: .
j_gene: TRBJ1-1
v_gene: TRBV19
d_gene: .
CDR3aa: CASRATAGTEAFF
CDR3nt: TGTGCCAGTAGAGCAACAGCGGGCACTGAAGCTTTCTTT

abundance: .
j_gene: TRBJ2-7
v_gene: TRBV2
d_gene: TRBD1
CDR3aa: CASSVRQGESYEQYF
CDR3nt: TGTGCCAGCAGTGTTCGACAGGGCGAGTCCTACGAGCAGTACTTC

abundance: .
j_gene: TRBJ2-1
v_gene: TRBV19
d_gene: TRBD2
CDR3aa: CATTRSSGRRTYNEQFF
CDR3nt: TGTGCCACCACTAGATCTAGCGGGAGAAGGACCTACAATGAGCAGTTCTTC

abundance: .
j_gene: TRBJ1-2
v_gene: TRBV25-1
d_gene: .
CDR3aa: CASSESGEGVLYTF
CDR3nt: TGTGCCAGCAGTGAGTCCGGGGAAGGGGTTCTCTACACCTTC

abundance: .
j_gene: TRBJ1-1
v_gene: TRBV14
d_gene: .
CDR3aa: CASSVVQGGTEAFF
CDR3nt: TGTGCCAGCAGCGTGGTACAGGGTGGGACTGAAGCTTTCTTT

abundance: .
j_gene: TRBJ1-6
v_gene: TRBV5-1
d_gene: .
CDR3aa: CASSLSSEGKDSPLHF
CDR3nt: TGCGCCAGCAGCTTGTCCAGTGAGGGGAAGGATTCACCCCTCCACTTT

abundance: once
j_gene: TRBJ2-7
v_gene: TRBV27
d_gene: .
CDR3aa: CASSLSAYYEQYF
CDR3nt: TGTGCCAGCAGTTTATCGGCATACTACGAGCAGTACTTC

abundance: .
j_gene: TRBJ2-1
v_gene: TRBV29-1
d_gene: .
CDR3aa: CSVVEGEQFF
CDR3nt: TGCAGCGTTGTGGAGGGTGAGCAGTTCTTC

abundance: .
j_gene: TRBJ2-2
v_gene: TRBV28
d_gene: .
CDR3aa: CASSLPQDAGANTGELFF
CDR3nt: TGTGCCAGCAGTTTACCCCAGGATGCAGGCGCGAACACCGGGGAGCTGTTTTTT

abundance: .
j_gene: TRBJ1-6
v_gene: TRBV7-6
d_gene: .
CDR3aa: CASSLGGADYNSPLHF
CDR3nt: TGTGCCAGCAGCTTAGGGGGGGCGGATTATAATTCACCCCTCCACTTT

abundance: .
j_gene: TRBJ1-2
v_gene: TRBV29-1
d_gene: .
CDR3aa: CSVVQENYGYTF
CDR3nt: TGCAGCGTCGTACAGGAGAACTATGGCTACACCTTC

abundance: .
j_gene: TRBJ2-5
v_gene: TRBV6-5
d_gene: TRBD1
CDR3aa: CASRTGLETQYF
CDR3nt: TGTGCCAGCAGGACAGGGCTGGAGACCCAGTACTTC

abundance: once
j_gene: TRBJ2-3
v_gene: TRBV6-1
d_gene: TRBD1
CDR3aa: CASSEWTGRTDTQYF
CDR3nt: TGTGCCAGCAGTGAATGGACAGGGAGGACAGATACGCAGTATTTT

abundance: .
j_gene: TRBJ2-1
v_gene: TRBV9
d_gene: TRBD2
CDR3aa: CASSGTTRTSRPSSYNEQFF
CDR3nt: TGTGCCAGCAGCGGGACAACTAGGACTAGCCGCCCGAGCTCCTACAATGAGCAGTTCTTC

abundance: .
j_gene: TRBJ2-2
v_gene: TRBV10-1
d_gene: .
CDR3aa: CASSEAGELFF
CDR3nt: TGCGCCAGCAGTGAAGCCGGGGAGCTGTTTTTT

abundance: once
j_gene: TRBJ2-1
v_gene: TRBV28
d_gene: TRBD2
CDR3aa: CATRSSGYTEQFF
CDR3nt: TGTGCCACCCGGTCTAGCGGATACACTGAGCAGTTCTTC

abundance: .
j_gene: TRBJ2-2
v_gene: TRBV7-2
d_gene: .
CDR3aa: CASSFENTGELFF
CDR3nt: TGTGCCAGCAGCTTTGAGAACACCGGGGAGCTGTTTTTT

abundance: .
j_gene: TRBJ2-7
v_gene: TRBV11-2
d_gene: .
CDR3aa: CASSLAARLEQYF
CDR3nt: TGTGCCAGCAGCTTAGCCGCCCGCCTGGAGCAGTACTTC

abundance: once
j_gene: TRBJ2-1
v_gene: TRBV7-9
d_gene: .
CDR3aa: CASSLVGDNEQFF
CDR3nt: TGTGCCAGCAGCTTAGTGGGAGACAATGAGCAGTTCTTC

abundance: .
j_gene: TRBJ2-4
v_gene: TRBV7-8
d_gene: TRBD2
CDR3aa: CASSSTGTSGPENIQYF
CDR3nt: TGTGCCAGCAGCTCTACCGGGACTAGCGGGCCAGAAAACATTCAGTACTTC

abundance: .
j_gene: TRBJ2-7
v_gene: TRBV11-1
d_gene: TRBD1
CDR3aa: CASSRTGDYEQYF
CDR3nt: TGTGCCAGCAGCCGGACAGGGGATTACGAGCAGTACTTC

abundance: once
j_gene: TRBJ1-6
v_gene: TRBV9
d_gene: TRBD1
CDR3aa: CASSAGQGYNSPLHF
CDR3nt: TGTGCCAGCAGCGCCGGACAGGGCTATAATTCACCCCTCCACTTT

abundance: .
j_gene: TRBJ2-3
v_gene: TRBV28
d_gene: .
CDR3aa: CASRRADTQYF
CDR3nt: TGTGCCAGCAGAAGGGCAGATACGCAGTATTTT

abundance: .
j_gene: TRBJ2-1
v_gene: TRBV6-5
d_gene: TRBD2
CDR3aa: CASSMTSGGNEQFF
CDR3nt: TGTGCCAGCAGCATGACTAGCGGGGGGAATGAGCAGTTCTTC

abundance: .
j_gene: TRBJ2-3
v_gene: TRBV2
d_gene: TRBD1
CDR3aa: CASSADLQGAHTDTQYF
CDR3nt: TGTGCCAGCAGTGCCGACTTACAGGGGGCCCACACAGATACGCAGTATTTT

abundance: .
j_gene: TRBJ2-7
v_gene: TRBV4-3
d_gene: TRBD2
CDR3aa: CASSQNWGGGYEQYF
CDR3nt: TGCGCCAGCAGCCAAAACTGGGGGGGAGGCTACGAGCAGTACTTC

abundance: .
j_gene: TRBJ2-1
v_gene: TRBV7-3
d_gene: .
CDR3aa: CASSLGPGGSEQFF
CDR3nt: TGTGCCAGCAGCTTAGGTCCCGGTGGGAGTGAGCAGTTCTTC

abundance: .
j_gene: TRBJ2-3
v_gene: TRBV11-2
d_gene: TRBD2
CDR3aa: CASSLDPLGGSRTDTQYF
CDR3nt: TGTGCCAGCAGCTTAGATCCCTTGGGCGGGAGCCGAACAGATACGCAGTATTTT

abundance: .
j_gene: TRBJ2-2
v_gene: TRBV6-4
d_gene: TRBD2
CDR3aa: CASSEAGDTGELFF
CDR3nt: TGTGCCAGCAGTGAGGCGGGAGACACCGGGGAGCTGTTTTTT

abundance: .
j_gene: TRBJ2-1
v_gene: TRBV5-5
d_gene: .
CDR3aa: CASSSRIGVDEQFF
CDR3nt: TGTGCCAGCAGCTCTAGGATCGGGGTCGATGAGCAGTTCTTC

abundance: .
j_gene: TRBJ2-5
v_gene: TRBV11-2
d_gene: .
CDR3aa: CASSLFIGEETQYF
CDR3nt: TGTGCCAGCAGCTTATTTATAGGGGAAGAGACCCAGTACTTC